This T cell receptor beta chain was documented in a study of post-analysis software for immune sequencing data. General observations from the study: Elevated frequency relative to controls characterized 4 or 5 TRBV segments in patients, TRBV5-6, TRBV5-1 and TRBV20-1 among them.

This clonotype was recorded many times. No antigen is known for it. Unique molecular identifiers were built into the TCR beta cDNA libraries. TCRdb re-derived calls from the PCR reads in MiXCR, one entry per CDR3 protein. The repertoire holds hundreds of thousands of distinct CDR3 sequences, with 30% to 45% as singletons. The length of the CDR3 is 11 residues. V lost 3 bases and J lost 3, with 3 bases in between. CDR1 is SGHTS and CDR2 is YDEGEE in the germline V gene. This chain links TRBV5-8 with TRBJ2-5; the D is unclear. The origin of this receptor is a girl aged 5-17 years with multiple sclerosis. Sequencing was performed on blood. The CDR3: CASSWEETQYF. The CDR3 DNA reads TGTGCCAGCAGCTGGGAAGAGACCCAGTACTTC. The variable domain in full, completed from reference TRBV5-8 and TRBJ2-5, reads EAGVTQSPTHLIKTRGQQATLRCSPISGHTSVYWYQQALGLGLQFLLWYDEGEERNRGNFPPRFSGRQFPNYSSELNVNALELEDSALYLCASSWEETQYFGPGTRLLVL.